This paragraph covers one T cell receptor beta chain sequence. Its antigen remains unidentified. V gave up 7 bases and J gave up 10 bases; unmatched junction bases: 10. This CDR3 contains 14 residues. Germline CDR1 reads MNHNS; CDR2 reads SASEGT. The data belong to a study of PD-1 blockade in classical Hodgkin lymphoma. Time point noted: cycle 4 day 1 (C4D1), after 6 weeks of nivolumab. Brentuximab vedotin exposure varied, and every patient relapsed after autologous stem cell transplantation. Study observations and caveats: Unlike CD8+ TCR diversity, which did not rise significantly by C4D1, CD4+ TCR diversity did. Whoever responded completely had baseline diversity much like that seen in newly diagnosed patients.

Sequencing used immunoSEQ multiplex PCR; TCRdb keeps in-frame clones, though not all of them. This table has 90,000 to 110,000 clones, roughly 89% appearing once. The J gene is TRBJ2-1, the V gene TRBV6-1; 10 positions agree with TRBD2. The source is a human donor with classical Hodgkin lymphoma. Sequenced here: peripheral blood mononuclear cells (PBMCs), sampled before the fourth cycle of nivolumab. Here the CDR3 DNA reads TGTGCCAGCAAACGAGCGGGAGGGGGTTCGGAGCAGTTCTTC. This translates into CASKRAGGGSEQFF.